This T cell receptor beta chain was identified in a study of T cell changes during pregnancy in multiple sclerosis. The protocol was immunoSEQ multiplex PCR, while the TCRdb copy is restricted to in-frame clones and leaves out a portion. This sample has tens of thousands of clones; around 93% occur once, and the top ten carry 3.9%. Germline assignment: CDR1 MNHEY and CDR2 SMNVEV (reference sequence). The CDR3 has 16 residues. The ends lost 3 bases at V and 6 bases at J; junction bases unmatched: 8. The input for sequencing was CD8+ T cells from peripheral blood mononuclear cells, taken after pregnancy. The sequence was collected from a female donor with multiple sclerosis, enrolled in a pregnancy study. The V call is TRBV27, the J call TRBJ1-5; 10 nucleotides match TRBD1. CDR3 sequence: CASSFTPTGGGQPQHF. In nucleotides, the CDR3 is TGTGCCAGCAGTTTTACCCCGACAGGGGGCGGTCAGCCCCAGCATTTT.